This TCR beta chain was sequenced in a study of neoadjuvant nivolumab and ipilimumab in lung cancer. Study information: The combination arm added day-1 ipilimumab 1 mg/kg to nivolumab 3 mg/kg on days 1, 15, 29. General study points: TCR sequencing covered a small number of samples. From pretherapy to surgery, tumor richness and clonality rose with dual therapy.

Of note for this clone: Its antigen remains unknown.

Generated by immunoSEQ multiplex PCR, the TCRdb table keeps only in-frame clones and is missing some. The data show 30,000 to 35,000 clones, about nine tenths seen once. The CDR3 is 14 amino acids. V dropped 3 bases and J dropped 4 bases, with 10 bases sitting between them. Germline V gene data show CDR1 as SGDLS and CDR2 as YYNGEE. The starting material was peripheral blood, obtained after neoadjuvant nivolumab, alone or with ipilimumab, at or shortly before surgery. The sequence was obtained from an adult with non-small cell lung cancer. The gene calls are TRBV9 and TRBJ2-2; D not certain. CDR3 region: CASSASFGTGELFF. Written as DNA, the CDR3 is TGTGCCAGCAGCGCCTCTTTCGGCACCGGGGAGCTGTTTTTT.